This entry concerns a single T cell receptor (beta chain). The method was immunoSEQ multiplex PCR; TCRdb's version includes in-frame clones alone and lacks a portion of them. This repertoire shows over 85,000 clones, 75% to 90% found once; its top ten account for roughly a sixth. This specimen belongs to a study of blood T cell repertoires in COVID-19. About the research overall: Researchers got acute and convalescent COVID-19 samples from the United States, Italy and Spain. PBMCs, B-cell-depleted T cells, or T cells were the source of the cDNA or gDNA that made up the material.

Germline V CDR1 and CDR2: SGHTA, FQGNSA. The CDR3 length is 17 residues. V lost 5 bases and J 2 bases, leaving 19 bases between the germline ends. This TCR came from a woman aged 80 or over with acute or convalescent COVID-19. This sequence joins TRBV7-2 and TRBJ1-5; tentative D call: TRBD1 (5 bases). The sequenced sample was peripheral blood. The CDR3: CASSGGTLGLGNQPQHF. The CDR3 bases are TGTGCCAGCAGCGGGGGGACGTTGGGGTTGGGCAATCAGCCCCAGCATTTT.